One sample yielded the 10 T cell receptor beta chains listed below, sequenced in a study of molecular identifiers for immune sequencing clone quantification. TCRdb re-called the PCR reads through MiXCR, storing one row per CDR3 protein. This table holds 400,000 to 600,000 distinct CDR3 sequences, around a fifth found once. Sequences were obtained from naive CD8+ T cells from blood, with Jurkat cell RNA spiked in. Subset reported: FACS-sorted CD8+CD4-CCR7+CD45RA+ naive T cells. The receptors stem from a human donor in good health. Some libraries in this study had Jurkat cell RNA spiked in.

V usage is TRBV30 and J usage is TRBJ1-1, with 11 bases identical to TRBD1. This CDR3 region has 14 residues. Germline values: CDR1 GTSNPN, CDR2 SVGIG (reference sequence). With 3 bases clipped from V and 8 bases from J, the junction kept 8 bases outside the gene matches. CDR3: CAWRVSGTGGEAFF. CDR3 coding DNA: TGTGCCTGGAGAGTTTCCGGGACAGGGGGGGAAGCTTTCTTT.

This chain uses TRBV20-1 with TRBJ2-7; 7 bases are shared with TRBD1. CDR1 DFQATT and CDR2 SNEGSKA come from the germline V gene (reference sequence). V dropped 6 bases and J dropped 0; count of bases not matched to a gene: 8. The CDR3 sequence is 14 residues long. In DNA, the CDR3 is TGCAGTGCCGACGGGGACAGTGGCTCCTACGAGCAGTACTTC. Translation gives CSADGDSGSYEQYF.

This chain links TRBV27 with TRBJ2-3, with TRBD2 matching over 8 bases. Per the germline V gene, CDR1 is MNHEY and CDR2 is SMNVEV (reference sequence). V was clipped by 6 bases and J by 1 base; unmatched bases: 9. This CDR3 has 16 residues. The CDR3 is CASRSGGGDGTDTQYF. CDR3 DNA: TGTGCCAGCAGATCCGGGGGGGGGGACGGCACAGATACGCAGTATTTT.

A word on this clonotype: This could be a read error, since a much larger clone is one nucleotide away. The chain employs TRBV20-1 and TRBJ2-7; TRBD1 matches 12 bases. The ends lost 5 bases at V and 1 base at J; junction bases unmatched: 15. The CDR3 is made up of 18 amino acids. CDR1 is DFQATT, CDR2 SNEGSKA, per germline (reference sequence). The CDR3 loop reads CSARDRGPSGGLSYEQYF. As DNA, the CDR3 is TGCAGTGCTCGGGACAGGGGGCCCAGCGGGGGGCTGTCCTACGAGCAGTACTTC.

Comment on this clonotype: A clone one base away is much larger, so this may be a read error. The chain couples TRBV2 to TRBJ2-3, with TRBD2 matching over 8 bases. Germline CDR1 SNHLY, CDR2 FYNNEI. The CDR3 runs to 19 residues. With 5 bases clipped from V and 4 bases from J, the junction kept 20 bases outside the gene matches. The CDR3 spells CASSRRISSGSWAADTQYF. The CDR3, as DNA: TGTGCCAGCAGTCGCAGGATCTCCAGCGGGAGTTGGGCGGCAGATACGCAGTATTTT.

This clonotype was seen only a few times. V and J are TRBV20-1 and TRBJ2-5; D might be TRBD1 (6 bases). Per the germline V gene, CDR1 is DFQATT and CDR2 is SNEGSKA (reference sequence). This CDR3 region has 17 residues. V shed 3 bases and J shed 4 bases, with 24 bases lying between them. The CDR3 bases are TGCAGTGCTAGTGCCCCCCCCGTGGCAGGGGTCAGAGAGACCCAGTACTTC. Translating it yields CSASAPPVAGVRETQYF.

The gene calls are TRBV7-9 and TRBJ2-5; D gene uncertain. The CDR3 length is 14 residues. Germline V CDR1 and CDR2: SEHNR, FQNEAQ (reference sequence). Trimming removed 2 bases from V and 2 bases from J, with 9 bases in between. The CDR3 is CASSLTQNQETQYF. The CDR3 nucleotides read TGTGCCAGCAGCTTAACCCAGAATCAAGAGACCCAGTACTTC.

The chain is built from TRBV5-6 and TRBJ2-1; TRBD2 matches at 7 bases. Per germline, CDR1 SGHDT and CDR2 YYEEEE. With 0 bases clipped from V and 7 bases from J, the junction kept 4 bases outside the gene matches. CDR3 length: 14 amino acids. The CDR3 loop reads CASSLGLALNEQFF. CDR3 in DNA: TGTGCCAGCAGCTTGGGACTAGCCTTAAATGAGCAGTTCTTC.

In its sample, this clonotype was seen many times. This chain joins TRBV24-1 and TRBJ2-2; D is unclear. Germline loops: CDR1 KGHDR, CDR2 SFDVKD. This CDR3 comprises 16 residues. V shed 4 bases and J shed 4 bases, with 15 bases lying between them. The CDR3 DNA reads TGTGCCACCAGTGACCACTACAAATCACCCACCGGGGAGCTGTTTTTT. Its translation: CATSDHYKSPTGELFF.

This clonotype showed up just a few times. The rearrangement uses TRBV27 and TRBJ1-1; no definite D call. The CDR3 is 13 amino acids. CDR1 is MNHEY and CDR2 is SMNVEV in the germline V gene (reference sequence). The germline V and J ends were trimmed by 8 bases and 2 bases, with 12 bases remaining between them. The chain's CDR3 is CASQGTANTEAFF. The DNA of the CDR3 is TGTGCCAGCCAAGGAACGGCCAACACTGAAGCTTTCTTT.